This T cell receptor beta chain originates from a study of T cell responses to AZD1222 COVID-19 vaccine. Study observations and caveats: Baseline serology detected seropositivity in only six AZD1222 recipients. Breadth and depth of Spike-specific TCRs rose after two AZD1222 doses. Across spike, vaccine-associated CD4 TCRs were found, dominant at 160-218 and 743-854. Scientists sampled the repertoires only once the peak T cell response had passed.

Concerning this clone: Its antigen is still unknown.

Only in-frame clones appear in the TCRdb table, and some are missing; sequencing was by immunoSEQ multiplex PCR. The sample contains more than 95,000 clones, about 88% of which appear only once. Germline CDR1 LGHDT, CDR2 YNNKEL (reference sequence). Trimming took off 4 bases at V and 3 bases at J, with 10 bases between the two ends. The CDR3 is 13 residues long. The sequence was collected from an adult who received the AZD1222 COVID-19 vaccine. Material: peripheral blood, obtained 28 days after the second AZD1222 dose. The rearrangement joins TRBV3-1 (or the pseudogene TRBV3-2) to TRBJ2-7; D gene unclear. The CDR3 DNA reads TGTGCCAGCAGCCTCGGACGAAACTACGAGCAGTACTTC. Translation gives CASSLGRNYEQYF.